This T cell receptor beta chain comes out of a study of T cell clonality in common variable immunodeficiency. Sequencing used immunoSEQ multiplex PCR; TCRdb keeps in-frame clones, though not all of them. The specimen gives roughly 48,000 clones without singletons; the ten biggest hold roughly 3.4%. This clone has ten or more counts. The read halts 3 residues ahead of the CDR3 end, with the missing end drawn from the germline J gene. CDR3 length equals 14 residues. V was pared by 0 bases and J by 4 bases, with 7 bases between. Germline lookup yields CDR1 SGHRS and CDR2 YFSETQ. The material sequenced was peripheral blood mononuclear cells. The V gene is TRBV5-1, the J gene TRBJ2-2; no clear D. This clonotype was obtained from a person between 18 and 75 years old in good health. CDR3 residues: CASSLGLLTGELFF. Partial CDR3 DNA: TGCGCCAGCAGCTTGGGACTCCTCACCGGGGAG.